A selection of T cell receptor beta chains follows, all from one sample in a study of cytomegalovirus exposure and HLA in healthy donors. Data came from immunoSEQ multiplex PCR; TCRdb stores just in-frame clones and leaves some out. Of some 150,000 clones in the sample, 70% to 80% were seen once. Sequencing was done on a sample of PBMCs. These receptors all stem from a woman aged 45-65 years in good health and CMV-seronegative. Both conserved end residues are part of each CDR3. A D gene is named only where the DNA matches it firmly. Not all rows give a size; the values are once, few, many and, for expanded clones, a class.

cdr3_nt: TGTGCCAGCAACTCGGACAGGGAGGACTACGAGCAGTACTTC; cdr3_aa: CASNSDREDYEQYF; j_call: TRBJ2-7; clone_size: NA; d_call: TRBD1; v_call: TRBV6-5
cdr3_nt: TGTGCCAGCAGCGAAAGGACAGCTAACTATGGCTACACCTTC; cdr3_aa: CASSERTANYGYTF; j_call: TRBJ1-2; clone_size: NA; d_call: NA; v_call: TRBV7-2
cdr3_nt: TGCGCCAGCAGCCAAGTACTGTCAGGGGCCACCGGGGAGCTGTTTTTT; cdr3_aa: CASSQVLSGATGELFF; j_call: TRBJ2-2; clone_size: few; d_call: NA; v_call: TRBV4-3
cdr3_nt: TGTGCCAGCAGCGTCGACAGGGGCTCCGGGGCCAACGTCCTGACTTTC; cdr3_aa: CASSVDRGSGANVLTF; j_call: TRBJ2-6; clone_size: NA; d_call: TRBD1; v_call: TRBV11-3
cdr3_nt: TGTGCCAGCAGCCCCGACAGAAATTCTAACTATGGCTACACCTTC; cdr3_aa: CASSPDRNSNYGYTF; j_call: TRBJ1-2; clone_size: few; d_call: NA; v_call: TRBV9
cdr3_nt: TGTGCCAGCAGCTCCCAAGCGGGGGGTCTAAAGACCCAGTACTTC; cdr3_aa: CASSSQAGGLKTQYF; j_call: TRBJ2-5; clone_size: NA; d_call: TRBD2; v_call: TRBV9
cdr3_nt: TGTGCCAGCAGTTTACCCCCGGGGTCCGGGGCCAACGTCCTGACTTTC; cdr3_aa: CASSLPPGSGANVLTF; j_call: TRBJ2-6; clone_size: NA; d_call: NA; v_call: TRBV28
cdr3_nt: TGTGCCAGCTCACCAGAGCGGACCCTTCAAGGCAATGAGCAGTTCTTC; cdr3_aa: CASSPERTLQGNEQFF; j_call: TRBJ2-1; clone_size: NA; d_call: NA; v_call: TRBV18
cdr3_nt: TGTGCCAGTACACCGGGACTAGCGGGAGCGGTCACCGGGGAGCTGTTTTTT; cdr3_aa: CASTPGLAGAVTGELFF; j_call: TRBJ2-2; clone_size: NA; d_call: TRBD2; v_call: TRBV19
cdr3_nt: TGTGCCAGCAGCCCCGCAATCTATAGCAATCAGCCCCAGCATTTT; cdr3_aa: CASSPAIYSNQPQHF; j_call: TRBJ1-5; clone_size: few; d_call: NA; v_call: TRBV6-5
cdr3_nt: TGCGCCAGCAGCTTGGGCGACAGGGCGATTAACAATGAGCAGTTCTTC; cdr3_aa: CASSLGDRAINNEQFF; j_call: TRBJ2-1; clone_size: NA; d_call: TRBD1; v_call: TRBV5-1
cdr3_nt: TGTGCCAGCAGCGTAGTTTCTAGCACAGATACGCAGTATTTT; cdr3_aa: CASSVVSSTDTQYF; j_call: TRBJ2-3; clone_size: NA; d_call: NA; v_call: TRBV9
cdr3_nt: TGTGCCAGCTCAGGGCGGGCAGGGGGGACCGGGGAGCTGTTTTTT; cdr3_aa: CASSGRAGGTGELFF; j_call: TRBJ2-2; clone_size: NA; d_call: NA; v_call: TRBV7-2
cdr3_nt: TGTGCCAGCAGTTACACAGCCGGGACAGGGAGCGATGAGCAGTTCTTC; cdr3_aa: CASSYTAGTGSDEQFF; j_call: TRBJ2-1; clone_size: NA; d_call: TRBD1; v_call: TRBV6-6
cdr3_nt: TGTGCCAGCATAGGCGGGAACTATGGCTACACCTTC; cdr3_aa: CASIGGNYGYTF; j_call: TRBJ1-2; clone_size: once; d_call: NA; v_call: TRBV28
cdr3_nt: TGTGCCAGTAGTGAACAGGGACGGGGATCCGCAGATACGCAGTATTTT; cdr3_aa: CASSEQGRGSADTQYF; j_call: TRBJ2-3; clone_size: NA; d_call: NA; v_call: TRBV19
cdr3_nt: TGCGCCAGCTCGACAGGGTCTGAAGCTTTCTTT; cdr3_aa: CASSTGSEAFF; j_call: TRBJ1-1; clone_size: NA; d_call: TRBD1; v_call: TRBV5-1
cdr3_nt: TGTGCCAGCAGGGCTCCCGGGACTAGAGGTGAGCAGTTCTTC; cdr3_aa: CASRAPGTRGEQFF; j_call: TRBJ2-1; clone_size: NA; d_call: TRBD2; v_call: TRBV6-1
cdr3_nt: TGTGCCAGCAGTATCTTCCTCGGGAACACTGAAGCTTTCTTT; cdr3_aa: CASSIFLGNTEAFF; j_call: TRBJ1-1; clone_size: NA; d_call: NA; v_call: TRBV28
cdr3_nt: TGTGCCAGCAGTTTCCCCCTTCGGGACGAGCAGTACTTC; cdr3_aa: CASSFPLRDEQYF; j_call: TRBJ2-7; clone_size: NA; d_call: NA; v_call: TRBV28
cdr3_nt: TGCGCCAGCAGCTTGGTTTCGACTGCCTCTAGCACAGATACGCAGTATTTT; cdr3_aa: CASSLVSTASSTDTQYF; j_call: TRBJ2-3; clone_size: once; d_call: NA; v_call: TRBV5-1
cdr3_nt: TGTGCCAGCAGTTTAGGACTAGCGGGAGGGTCTGAGACCCAGTACTTC; cdr3_aa: CASSLGLAGGSETQYF; j_call: TRBJ2-5; clone_size: NA; d_call: TRBD2; v_call: TRBV28
cdr3_nt: TGCGCCAGCAGCATAAGGGACAGGGGAAACTATGGCTACACCTTC; cdr3_aa: CASSIRDRGNYGYTF; j_call: TRBJ1-2; clone_size: NA; d_call: TRBD1; v_call: TRBV5-1